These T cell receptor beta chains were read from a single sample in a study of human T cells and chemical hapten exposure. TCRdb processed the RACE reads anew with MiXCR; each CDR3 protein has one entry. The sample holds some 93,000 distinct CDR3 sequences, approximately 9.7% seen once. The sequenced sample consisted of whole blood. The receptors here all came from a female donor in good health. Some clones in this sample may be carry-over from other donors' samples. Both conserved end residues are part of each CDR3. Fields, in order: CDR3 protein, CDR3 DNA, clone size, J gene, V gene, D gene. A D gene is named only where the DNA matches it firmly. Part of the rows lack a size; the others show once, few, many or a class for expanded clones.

CDR3aa: CASSPRDNNQPQHF
CDR3nt: TGTGCCAGCTCACCACGGGACAACAATCAGCCCCAGCATTTT
abundance: many
j_gene: TRBJ1-5
v_gene: TRBV18
d_gene: .

CDR3aa: CASSLPGQPQHF
CDR3nt: TGTGCCAGCAGTTTGCCCGGACAGCCCCAGCATTTT
abundance: many
j_gene: TRBJ1-5
v_gene: TRBV28
d_gene: .

CDR3aa: CASSNGTGIQPQHF
CDR3nt: TGTGCCAGCAGCAACGGGACAGGGATTCAGCCCCAGCATTTT
abundance: few
j_gene: TRBJ1-5
v_gene: TRBV21-1
d_gene: .

CDR3aa: CASSFGTGIHYEQYF
CDR3nt: TGTGCCAGCAGTTTCGGGACAGGTATCCACTACGAGCAGTACTTC
abundance: few
j_gene: TRBJ2-7
v_gene: TRBV12-3/TRBV12-4
d_gene: TRBD1

CDR3aa: CAITSLAGDYEQYF
CDR3nt: TGTGCCATCACTTCTCTAGCGGGGGACTACGAGCAGTACTTC
abundance: many
j_gene: TRBJ2-7
v_gene: TRBV10-3
d_gene: TRBD2

CDR3aa: CASSGDREAGKNIQYF
CDR3nt: TGTGCCAGCAGTGGCGACAGGGAGGCCGGCAAAAACATTCAGTACTTC
abundance: .
j_gene: TRBJ2-4
v_gene: TRBV2
d_gene: .

CDR3aa: CASSLGSAGGEQYF
CDR3nt: TGTGCCAGCAGTTTGGGTTCGGCGGGAGGCGAGCAGTACTTC
abundance: few
j_gene: TRBJ2-7
v_gene: TRBV12-3/TRBV12-4
d_gene: TRBD2

CDR3aa: CSARETGASTDTQYF
CDR3nt: TGCAGTGCTAGAGAGACGGGGGCTAGCACAGATACGCAGTATTTT
abundance: many
j_gene: TRBJ2-3
v_gene: TRBV20-1
d_gene: .

CDR3aa: CASSLSGRANEQFF
CDR3nt: TGTGCCAGCAGTTTGAGCGGGAGGGCGAATGAGCAGTTCTTC
abundance: many
j_gene: TRBJ2-1
v_gene: TRBV28
d_gene: TRBD2

CDR3aa: CASSVVAGSTDTQYF
CDR3nt: TGTGCCAGCAGTGTCGTAGCGGGGAGCACAGATACGCAGTATTTT
abundance: .
j_gene: TRBJ2-3
v_gene: TRBV6-4
d_gene: TRBD2

CDR3aa: CASSFRIGRNYGYTF
CDR3nt: TGTGCCAGCAGTTTCCGAATAGGGCGGAACTATGGCTACACCTTC
abundance: many
j_gene: TRBJ1-2
v_gene: TRBV27
d_gene: .

CDR3aa: CSVVRGGNTEAFF
CDR3nt: TGCAGCGTTGTACGGGGAGGGAACACTGAAGCTTTCTTT
abundance: many
j_gene: TRBJ1-1
v_gene: TRBV29-1
d_gene: .

CDR3aa: CASSPFIGHEAFF
CDR3nt: TGTGCCAGCAGCCCATTTATAGGTCATGAAGCTTTCTTT
abundance: .
j_gene: TRBJ1-1
v_gene: TRBV6-2/TRBV6-3
d_gene: .

CDR3aa: CASSLGLSAGAYEQYF
CDR3nt: TGTGCCAGCAGTTTAGGGCTATCAGCGGGAGCCTACGAGCAGTACTTC
abundance: .
j_gene: TRBJ2-7
v_gene: TRBV28
d_gene: TRBD2

CDR3aa: CSVGASAGTETDTQYF
CDR3nt: TGCAGCGTTGGAGCCTCCGCCGGGACAGAAACAGATACGCAGTATTTT
abundance: few
j_gene: TRBJ2-3
v_gene: TRBV29-1
d_gene: TRBD1

CDR3aa: CASSQLQNTGELFF
CDR3nt: TGTGCCAGCAGCCAGTTACAGAACACCGGGGAGCTGTTTTTT
abundance: .
j_gene: TRBJ2-2
v_gene: TRBV3-1
d_gene: .

CDR3aa: CASSLTGTYEQYF
CDR3nt: TGCGCCAGCAGCTTGACGGGTACCTACGAGCAGTACTTC
abundance: .
j_gene: TRBJ2-7
v_gene: TRBV5-1
d_gene: .

CDR3aa: CASFPGFSGANVLTF
CDR3nt: TGTGCCAGCTTCCCTGGCTTCTCTGGGGCCAACGTCCTGACTTTC
abundance: .
j_gene: TRBJ2-6
v_gene: TRBV6-1
d_gene: .

CDR3aa: CSAVQETTVSPQFF
CDR3nt: TGCAGCGCCGTACAGGAGACTACCGTTAGTCCGCAGTTCTTC
abundance: many
j_gene: TRBJ2-1
v_gene: TRBV29-1
d_gene: .

CDR3aa: CASTPLADTQYF
CDR3nt: TGTGCCAGCACTCCTTTGGCGGATACGCAGTATTTT
abundance: many
j_gene: TRBJ2-3
v_gene: TRBV6-1
d_gene: .

CDR3aa: CASSPRQGAGNEQFF
CDR3nt: TGTGCCAGCAGCCCGCGACAGGGGGCGGGAAATGAGCAGTTCTTC
abundance: few
j_gene: TRBJ2-1
v_gene: TRBV7-2
d_gene: TRBD1

CDR3aa: CSVEDVGVTGDTQYF
CDR3nt: TGCAGCGTTGAAGATGTAGGGGTAACGGGAGATACGCAGTATTTT
abundance: many
j_gene: TRBJ2-3
v_gene: TRBV29-1
d_gene: .

CDR3aa: CASTQNNPEAFF
CDR3nt: TGTGCCAGCACCCAGAACAACCCTGAAGCTTTCTTT
abundance: few
j_gene: TRBJ1-1
v_gene: TRBV6-5
d_gene: .

CDR3aa: CASRGASGTDTQYF
CDR3nt: TGTGCCAGCAGAGGGGCTAGCGGAACAGATACGCAGTATTTT
abundance: many
j_gene: TRBJ2-3
v_gene: TRBV25-1
d_gene: TRBD2

CDR3aa: CATSRDPLTGRSYEQYF
CDR3nt: TGTGCCACCAGCAGAGATCCCTTGACAGGGCGGTCTTACGAGCAGTACTTC
abundance: many
j_gene: TRBJ2-7
v_gene: TRBV15
d_gene: TRBD1

CDR3aa: CASSQEVNTGELFF
CDR3nt: TGTGCCAGCAGCCAAGAGGTGAACACCGGGGAGCTGTTTTTT
abundance: .
j_gene: TRBJ2-2
v_gene: TRBV14
d_gene: .

CDR3aa: CASSLRAPSGANVLTF
CDR3nt: TGTGCCAGCAGTCTCCGTGCGCCCTCTGGGGCCAACGTCCTGACTTTC
abundance: .
j_gene: TRBJ2-6
v_gene: TRBV27
d_gene: .

CDR3aa: CASSESQGYTEAFF
CDR3nt: TGTGCCAGCAGCGAATCACAGGGATACACTGAAGCTTTCTTT
abundance: few
j_gene: TRBJ1-1
v_gene: TRBV7-9
d_gene: .

CDR3aa: CSVDFLGQRNTEAFF
CDR3nt: TGCAGCGTTGATTTTTTAGGACAGAGAAACACTGAAGCTTTCTTT
abundance: few
j_gene: TRBJ1-1
v_gene: TRBV29-1
d_gene: .

CDR3aa: CSASSTTSGRYEQFF
CDR3nt: TGCAGTGCTAGCAGCACGACTAGCGGGAGGTATGAGCAGTTCTTC
abundance: .
j_gene: TRBJ2-1
v_gene: TRBV20-1
d_gene: TRBD2

CDR3aa: CASSTGTSGIQETQYF
CDR3nt: TGCGCCAGCAGCACTGGGACTAGCGGGATACAAGAGACCCAGTACTTC
abundance: few
j_gene: TRBJ2-5
v_gene: TRBV5-1
d_gene: TRBD2

CDR3aa: CASSYSLGGDTDTQYF
CDR3nt: TGTGCCAGCAGTTACTCCCTGGGCGGAGATACAGATACGCAGTATTTT
abundance: few
j_gene: TRBJ2-3
v_gene: TRBV6-6
d_gene: .

CDR3aa: CASSLLAGVGYEQYF
CDR3nt: TGTGCCAGCAGTCTATTAGCGGGAGTGGGGTACGAGCAGTACTTC
abundance: few
j_gene: TRBJ2-7
v_gene: TRBV12-3/TRBV12-4
d_gene: TRBD2

CDR3aa: CASSTFVGGAFNNEQFF
CDR3nt: TGTGCCAGCAGCACGTTCGTGGGGGGAGCCTTCAACAATGAGCAGTTCTTC
abundance: few
j_gene: TRBJ2-1
v_gene: TRBV28
d_gene: .

CDR3aa: CASTSGEQYF
CDR3nt: TGTGCCAGCACGTCGGGGGAGCAGTACTTC
abundance: .
j_gene: TRBJ2-7
v_gene: TRBV7-2
d_gene: .

CDR3aa: CSAYLSGTSLAKNIQYF
CDR3nt: TGCAGTGCTTATCTATCCGGGACTTCTTTAGCCAAAAACATTCAGTACTTC
abundance: .
j_gene: TRBJ2-4
v_gene: TRBV20-1
d_gene: .

CDR3aa: CSAMGQAPNQPQHF
CDR3nt: TGCAGTGCTATGGGACAGGCCCCTAATCAGCCCCAGCATTTT
abundance: .
j_gene: TRBJ1-5
v_gene: TRBV20-1
d_gene: TRBD1

CDR3aa: CASTFTDRNTEAFF
CDR3nt: TGTGCCAGCACCTTCACTGACAGAAACACTGAAGCTTTCTTT
abundance: many
j_gene: TRBJ1-1
v_gene: TRBV2
d_gene: .

CDR3aa: CASSQRLARDGELFF
CDR3nt: TGTGCCAGCAGCCAACGACTAGCGAGGGACGGGGAGCTGTTTTTT
abundance: many
j_gene: TRBJ2-2
v_gene: TRBV4-2
d_gene: TRBD2

CDR3aa: CASSPGSYNEQFF
CDR3nt: TGTGCCAGCAGCCCAGGATCCTACAATGAGCAGTTCTTC
abundance: many
j_gene: TRBJ2-1
v_gene: TRBV7-9
d_gene: .

CDR3aa: CASSYRGNEQFF
CDR3nt: TGTGCCAGCAGCTACAGGGGGAATGAGCAGTTCTTC
abundance: few
j_gene: TRBJ2-1
v_gene: TRBV28
d_gene: TRBD1

CDR3aa: CSANKGAGANVLTF
CDR3nt: TGCAGTGCAAACAAGGGGGCTGGGGCCAACGTCCTGACTTTC
abundance: .
j_gene: TRBJ2-6
v_gene: TRBV20-1
d_gene: .

CDR3aa: CASSVGLAESYEQYF
CDR3nt: TGTGCCAGCAGCGTAGGGCTAGCGGAGTCCTACGAGCAGTACTTC
abundance: .
j_gene: TRBJ2-7
v_gene: TRBV9
d_gene: TRBD2

CDR3aa: CASSHSGRRDNEQFF
CDR3nt: TGTGCCAGCAGCCATTCCGGGCGGAGGGACAATGAGCAGTTCTTC
abundance: few
j_gene: TRBJ2-1
v_gene: TRBV3-1
d_gene: .

CDR3aa: CATSGPGTSGRSYEQYF
CDR3nt: TGTGCCACCAGTGGTCCCGGGACTAGCGGGAGATCCTACGAGCAGTACTTC
abundance: few
j_gene: TRBJ2-7
v_gene: TRBV24-1
d_gene: TRBD2

CDR3aa: CASSLNTISNQPQHF
CDR3nt: TGTGCCAGCAGCTTAAATACGATCAGCAATCAGCCCCAGCATTTT
abundance: few
j_gene: TRBJ1-5
v_gene: TRBV7-3
d_gene: .

CDR3aa: CASSPTGGATNF
CDR3nt: TGCGCCAGCAGCCCAACGGGAGGCGCTACCAACTTC
abundance: .
j_gene: TRBJ2-7
v_gene: TRBV5-1
d_gene: TRBD2